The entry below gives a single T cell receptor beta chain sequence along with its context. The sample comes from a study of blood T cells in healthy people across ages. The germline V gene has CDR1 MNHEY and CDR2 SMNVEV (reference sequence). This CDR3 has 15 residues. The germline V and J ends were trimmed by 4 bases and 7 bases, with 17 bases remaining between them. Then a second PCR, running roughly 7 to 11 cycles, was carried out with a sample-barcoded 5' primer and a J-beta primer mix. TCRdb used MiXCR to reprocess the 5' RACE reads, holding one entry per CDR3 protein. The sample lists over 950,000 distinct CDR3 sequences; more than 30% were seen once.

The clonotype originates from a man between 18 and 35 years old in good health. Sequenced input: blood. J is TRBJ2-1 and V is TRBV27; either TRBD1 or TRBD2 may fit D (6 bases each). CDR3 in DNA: TGTGCCAGCAGTTACGGTAACGGGGGCGGAAATGAGCAGTTCTTC. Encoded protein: CASSYGNGGGNEQFF.